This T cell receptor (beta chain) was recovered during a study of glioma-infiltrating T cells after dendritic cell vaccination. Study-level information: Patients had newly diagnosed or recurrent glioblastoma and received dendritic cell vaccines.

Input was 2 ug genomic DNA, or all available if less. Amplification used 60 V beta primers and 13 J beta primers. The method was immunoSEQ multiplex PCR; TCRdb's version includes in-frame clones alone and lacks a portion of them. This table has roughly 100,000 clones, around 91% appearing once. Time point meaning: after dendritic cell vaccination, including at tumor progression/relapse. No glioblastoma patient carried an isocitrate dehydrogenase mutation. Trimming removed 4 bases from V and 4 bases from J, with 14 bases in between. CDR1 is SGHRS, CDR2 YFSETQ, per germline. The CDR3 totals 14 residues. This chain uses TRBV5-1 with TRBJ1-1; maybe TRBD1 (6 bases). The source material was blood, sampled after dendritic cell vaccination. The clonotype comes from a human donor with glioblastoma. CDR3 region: CASSVDSRSTEAFF. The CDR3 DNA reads TGCGCCAGCAGCGTGGACAGTCGTTCCACTGAAGCTTTCTTT.